This TCR beta chain is from a study of blood T cell repertoires in COVID-19. This clone came up once. Germline lookup yields CDR1 SEHNR and CDR2 FQNEAQ (reference sequence). The V end was cut by 0 bases, the J end by 4 bases, with 7 bases between. The CDR3 sequence is 14 residues long. Profiled with immunoSEQ multiplex PCR; TCRdb holds only in-frame clones, not every one. The sample has approximately 77,000 clones, approximately 85% seen once. The source material was peripheral blood. The chain employs TRBV7-9 and TRBJ2-1, with no clear D. The sequence derives from a man aged 50 to 59 with COVID-19, enrolled during active disease. The DNA of the CDR3 is TGTGCCAGCAGCTTAGCTGACTTTTACAATGAGCAGTTCTTC. Amino acids: CASSLADFYNEQFF.